Following are 3 T cell receptor beta chains from one sample sequenced in a study of blood T cell repertoires in COVID-19. Produced via immunoSEQ multiplex PCR; TCRdb's table is partial and in-frame only. Of 200,000 to 300,000 clones in the sample, approximately 84% were seen once. The sequenced sample consisted of peripheral blood. These TCRs come from a woman in her twenties or thirties who had recovered from COVID-19.

The chain links TRBV5-1 to TRBJ1-1; D remains unclear. CDR1 is SGHRS and CDR2 is YFSETQ in the germline V gene. The CDR3 is 18 residues long. The V end lost 2 bases, the J end lost 4 bases, and 24 bases lay between the germline ends. The CDR3: CASSFFPAAEKTGTEAFF. In DNA form, the CDR3 reads TGCGCCAGCAGCTTTTTCCCGGCAGCCGAAAAAACGGGCACTGAAGCTTTCTTT.

This rearrangement joins TRBV11-2 to TRBJ1-2; no reliable D call. V lost 5 bases and J 3 bases, leaving 7 bases between the germline ends. CDR3 length equals 12 residues. In germline, CDR1 is SGHAT, CDR2 FQNNGV. As DNA, the CDR3 is TGTGCCAGCAGCCCCCGGGACTATGGCTACACCTTC. This codes for CASSPRDYGYTF.

DNA of the CDR3: TGTGCCAGCAGTTTAGACAGGGGGTTAGATCAGCCCCAGCATTTT. Its translation is CASSLDRGLDQPQHF. This sequence joins TRBV6-5 and TRBJ1-5; 9 bases are a match to TRBD1. CDR3 length equals 15 residues. The ends lost 4 bases at V and 5 bases at J; junction bases unmatched: 6. CDR1 and CDR2 from the germline V gene are MNHEY and SVGAGI.